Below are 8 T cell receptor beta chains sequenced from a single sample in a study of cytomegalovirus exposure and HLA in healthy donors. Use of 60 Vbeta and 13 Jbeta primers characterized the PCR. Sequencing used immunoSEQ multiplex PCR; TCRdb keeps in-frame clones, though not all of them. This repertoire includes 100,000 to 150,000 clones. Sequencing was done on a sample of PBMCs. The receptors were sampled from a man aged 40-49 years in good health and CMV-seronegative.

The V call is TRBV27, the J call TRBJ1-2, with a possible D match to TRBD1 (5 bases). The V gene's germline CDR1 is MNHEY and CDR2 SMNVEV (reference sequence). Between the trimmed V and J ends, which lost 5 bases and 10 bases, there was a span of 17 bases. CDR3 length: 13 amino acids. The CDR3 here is CASSPRQSPDYTF. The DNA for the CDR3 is TGTGCCAGCAGTCCACGACAGTCTCCGGACTACACCTTC.

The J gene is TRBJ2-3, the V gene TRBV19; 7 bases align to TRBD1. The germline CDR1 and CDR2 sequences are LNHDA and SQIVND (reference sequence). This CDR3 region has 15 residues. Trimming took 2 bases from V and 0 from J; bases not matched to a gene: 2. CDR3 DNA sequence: TGTGCCAGTAGTATAAGGGGGCCTAGCACAGATACGCAGTATTTT. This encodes CASSIRGPSTDTQYF.

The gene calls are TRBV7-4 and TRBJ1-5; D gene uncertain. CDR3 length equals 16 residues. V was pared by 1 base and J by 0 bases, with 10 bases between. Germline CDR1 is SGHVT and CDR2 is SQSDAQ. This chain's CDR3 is CASSLVRRISNQPQHF. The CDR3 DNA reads TGTGCCAGCAGCTTAGTTAGGAGAATTAGCAATCAGCCCCAGCATTTT.

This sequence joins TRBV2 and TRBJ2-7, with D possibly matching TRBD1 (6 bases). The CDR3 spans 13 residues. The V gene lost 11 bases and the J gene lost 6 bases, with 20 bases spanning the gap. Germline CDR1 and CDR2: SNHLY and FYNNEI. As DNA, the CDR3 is TGTGCCCCGAAGGGTCGAACAGGGAGCGAGCAGTACTTC. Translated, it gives CAPKGRTGSEQYF.

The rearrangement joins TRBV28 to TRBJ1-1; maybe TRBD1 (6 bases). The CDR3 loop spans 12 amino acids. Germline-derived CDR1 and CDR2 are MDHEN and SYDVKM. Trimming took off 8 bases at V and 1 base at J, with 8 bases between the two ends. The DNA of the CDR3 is TGTGCCAGCGGGACATCGAACACTGAAGCTTTCTTT. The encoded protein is CASGTSNTEAFF.

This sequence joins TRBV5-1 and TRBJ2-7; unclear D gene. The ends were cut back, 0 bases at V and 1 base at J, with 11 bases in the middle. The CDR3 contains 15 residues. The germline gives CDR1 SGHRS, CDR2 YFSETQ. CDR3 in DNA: TGCGCCAGCAGCTTGGATCCCCTAAGTTCCTACGAGCAGTACTTC. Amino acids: CASSLDPLSSYEQYF.

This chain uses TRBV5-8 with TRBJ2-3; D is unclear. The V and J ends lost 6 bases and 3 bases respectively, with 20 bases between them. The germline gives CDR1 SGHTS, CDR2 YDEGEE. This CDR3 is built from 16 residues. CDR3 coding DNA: TGTGCCAGCATCTCGGTCAGTAGCCTATTAACAGATACGCAGTATTTT. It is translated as CASISVSSLLTDTQYF.

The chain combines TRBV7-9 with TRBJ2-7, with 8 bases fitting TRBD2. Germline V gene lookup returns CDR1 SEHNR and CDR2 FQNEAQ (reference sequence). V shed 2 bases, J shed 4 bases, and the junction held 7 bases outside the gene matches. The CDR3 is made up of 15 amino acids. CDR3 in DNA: TGTGCCAGCAGCTTATCGGGCGGGGGGACTTACGAGCAGTACTTC. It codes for CASSLSGGGTYEQYF.